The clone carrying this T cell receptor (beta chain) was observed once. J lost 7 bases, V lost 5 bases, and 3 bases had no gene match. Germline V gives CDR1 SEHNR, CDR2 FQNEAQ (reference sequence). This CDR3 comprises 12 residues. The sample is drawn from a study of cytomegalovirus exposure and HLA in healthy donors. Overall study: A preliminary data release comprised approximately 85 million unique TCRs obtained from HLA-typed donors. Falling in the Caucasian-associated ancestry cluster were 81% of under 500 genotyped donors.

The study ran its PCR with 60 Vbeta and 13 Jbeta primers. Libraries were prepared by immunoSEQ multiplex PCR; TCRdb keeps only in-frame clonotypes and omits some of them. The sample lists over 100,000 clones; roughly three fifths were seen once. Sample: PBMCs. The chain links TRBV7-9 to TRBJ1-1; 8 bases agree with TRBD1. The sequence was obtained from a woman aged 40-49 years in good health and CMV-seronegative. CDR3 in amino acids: CASSHDRGEAFF. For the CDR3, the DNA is TGTGCCAGCAGCCACGACAGGGGTGAAGCTTTCTTT.